This is a list of T cell receptor beta chains from one sample in a study of blood T cells in healthy people across ages. TCRdb itself ran the 5' RACE reads through MiXCR, one entry per CDR3 protein. The sample includes roughly 1,100,000 distinct CDR3 sequences, around 25% of them seen just once. A further study also used this sample, focusing on T cells of mothers and their children.

What was sequenced was blood. Source of these receptors: a girl between 2 and 10 years old in good health. Both conserved end residues are part of each CDR3. Fields, in order: clone size, J gene, V gene, D gene, CDR3 protein, CDR3 DNA. D genes are given only for firm matches. Some rows have no size entry. The others give once, few or many, or a class for an expanded clone.

clone size: few
J gene: TRBJ2-7
V gene: TRBV20-1
D gene: NA
CDR3 protein: CSAEGTFYEQYF
CDR3 DNA: TGCAGTGCTGAAGGGACCTTCTACGAGCAGTACTTC

clone size: many
J gene: TRBJ2-5
V gene: TRBV7-2
D gene: TRBD2
CDR3 protein: CASSLGGFQETQYF
CDR3 DNA: TGTGCCAGCAGCTTGGGAGGGTTTCAAGAGACCCAGTACTTC

clone size: few
J gene: TRBJ2-1
V gene: TRBV12-3/TRBV12-4
D gene: NA
CDR3 protein: CASSTAGLRKFF
CDR3 DNA: TGTGCCAGCAGTACAGCCGGCCTCAGAAAGTTCTTC

clone size: NA
J gene: TRBJ2-7
V gene: TRBV13
D gene: NA
CDR3 protein: CASSFMRDQYF
CDR3 DNA: TGTGCCAGCAGCTTTATGCGGGACCAGTACTTC

clone size: many
J gene: TRBJ2-5
V gene: TRBV18
D gene: NA
CDR3 protein: CASSPSETQYF
CDR3 DNA: TGTGCCAGCAGCCCCTCAGAGACCCAGTACTTC

clone size: few
J gene: TRBJ2-5
V gene: TRBV5-4
D gene: NA
CDR3 protein: CASSLLGGQQETQYF
CDR3 DNA: TGTGCCAGCAGCTTACTCGGAGGCCAACAAGAGACCCAATACTTC

clone size: NA
J gene: TRBJ2-1
V gene: TRBV14
D gene: NA
CDR3 protein: CANSQERGVGNEQFF
CDR3 DNA: TGTGCCAACAGCCAAGAGAGGGGGGTAGGGAATGAGCAGTTCTTC

clone size: NA
J gene: TRBJ1-5
V gene: TRBV12-3/TRBV12-4
D gene: NA
CDR3 protein: CASRRGYSNQPQHF
CDR3 DNA: TGTGCCAGCAGACGGGGATATAGCAATCAGCCCCAGCATTTT

clone size: few
J gene: TRBJ2-2
V gene: TRBV29-1
D gene: NA
CDR3 protein: CSALQHGELFF
CDR3 DNA: TGCAGCGCCCTGCAGCACGGGGAGCTGTTTTTT

clone size: few
J gene: TRBJ2-4
V gene: TRBV20-1
D gene: NA
CDR3 protein: CSARDWWGNIQYF
CDR3 DNA: TGCAGTGCTAGAGATTGGTGGGGGAACATTCAGTACTTC

clone size: NA
J gene: TRBJ2-1
V gene: TRBV25-1
D gene: NA
CDR3 protein: CASTPTGTPYNEQFF
CDR3 DNA: TGTGCCAGCACACCTACCGGGACACCCTACAATGAGCAGTTCTTC

clone size: NA
J gene: TRBJ2-7
V gene: TRBV19
D gene: NA
CDR3 protein: CASSIYREIGEQYF
CDR3 DNA: TGTGCCAGTAGTATTTACAGGGAAATCGGCGAGCAGTACTTC

clone size: NA
J gene: TRBJ1-1
V gene: TRBV9
D gene: NA
CDR3 protein: CASSGAQALGAFF
CDR3 DNA: TGTGCCAGCAGCGGAGCACAGGCCCTGGGAGCTTTCTTT

clone size: NA
J gene: TRBJ1-1
V gene: TRBV7-2
D gene: NA
CDR3 protein: CASSRGYGNTEAFF
CDR3 DNA: TGTGCCAGCAGCAGGGGGTACGGGAACACTGAAGCTTTCTTT

clone size: NA
J gene: TRBJ2-5
V gene: TRBV3-1
D gene: NA
CDR3 protein: CASSQGYQVETQYF
CDR3 DNA: TGTGCCAGCAGCCAAGGGTACCAGGTGGAGACCCAGTACTTC

clone size: NA
J gene: TRBJ2-1
V gene: TRBV12-3/TRBV12-4
D gene: TRBD1
CDR3 protein: CASRWDREQFF
CDR3 DNA: TGTGCCAGCAGATGGGACAGAGAGCAGTTCTTC

clone size: few
J gene: TRBJ2-7
V gene: TRBV28
D gene: NA
CDR3 protein: CASEWDSGYEQYF
CDR3 DNA: TGTGCCAGCGAGTGGGACTCGGGCTACGAGCAGTACTTC

clone size: few
J gene: TRBJ2-6
V gene: TRBV7-3
D gene: NA
CDR3 protein: CASSPPFPSGANVLTF
CDR3 DNA: TGTGCCAGCAGCCCACCGTTCCCCTCTGGGGCCAACGTCCTGACTTTC

clone size: NA
J gene: TRBJ1-2
V gene: TRBV9
D gene: NA
CDR3 protein: CASGEPRDLHGYTF
CDR3 DNA: TGTGCCAGCGGAGAACCACGGGACTTACATGGCTACACCTTC

clone size: NA
J gene: TRBJ2-5
V gene: TRBV4-1
D gene: NA
CDR3 protein: CASSQDSVQETQYF
CDR3 DNA: TGCGCCAGCAGCCAAGATTCTGTGCAAGAGACCCAGTACTTC

clone size: few
J gene: TRBJ1-2
V gene: TRBV6-5
D gene: TRBD1
CDR3 protein: CASSYGVGQLDGYTF
CDR3 DNA: TGTGCCAGCAGTTACGGGGTGGGACAGCTCGATGGCTACACCTTC

clone size: NA
J gene: TRBJ2-5
V gene: TRBV6-5
D gene: NA
CDR3 protein: CASANRKEETQYF
CDR3 DNA: TGTGCCAGCGCAAACCGAAAGGAAGAGACCCAGTACTTC

clone size: few
J gene: TRBJ2-1
V gene: TRBV28
D gene: NA
CDR3 protein: CASRKTGLGLNEQFF
CDR3 DNA: TGTGCCAGCAGAAAAACCGGATTGGGGCTCAATGAGCAGTTCTTC

clone size: few
J gene: TRBJ2-7
V gene: TRBV27
D gene: NA
CDR3 protein: CASKSLTNDYEQYF
CDR3 DNA: TGTGCCAGCAAGTCCCTCACAAATGACTACGAGCAGTACTTC

clone size: few
J gene: TRBJ2-1
V gene: TRBV29-1
D gene: NA
CDR3 protein: CSAVPQGPYNEQFF
CDR3 DNA: TGCAGCGCGGTCCCCCAGGGGCCTTACAATGAGCAGTTCTTC

clone size: NA
J gene: TRBJ2-1
V gene: TRBV10-3
D gene: TRBD2
CDR3 protein: CATAGVASGLSSYNEQFF
CDR3 DNA: TGTGCCACCGCCGGGGTCGCTAGCGGGTTGAGCTCCTACAATGAGCAGTTCTTC

clone size: NA
J gene: TRBJ2-7
V gene: TRBV9
D gene: TRBD2
CDR3 protein: CASSGIAGEYEQYF
CDR3 DNA: TGTGCCAGCAGCGGGATAGCGGGAGAATATGAGCAGTACTTC

clone size: NA
J gene: TRBJ2-2
V gene: TRBV7-2
D gene: TRBD2
CDR3 protein: CASEVSGRANTGELFF
CDR3 DNA: TGTGCCAGCGAAGTAAGCGGGAGGGCGAACACCGGGGAGCTGTTTTTT

clone size: few
J gene: TRBJ2-5
V gene: TRBV20-1
D gene: NA
CDR3 protein: CSARDILVGGETQYF
CDR3 DNA: TGCAGTGCTAGAGACATACTAGTGGGCGGGGAGACCCAGTACTTC

clone size: NA
J gene: TRBJ1-5
V gene: TRBV4-3
D gene: NA
CDR3 protein: CASSHSTGQPQHF
CDR3 DNA: TGCGCCAGCAGCCACTCGACAGGTCAGCCCCAGCATTTT

clone size: few
J gene: TRBJ2-5
V gene: TRBV29-1
D gene: TRBD2
CDR3 protein: CSVEGGGGKETQYF
CDR3 DNA: TGCAGCGTTGAAGGGGGGGGAGGGAAAGAGACCCAGTACTTC

clone size: NA
J gene: TRBJ2-5
V gene: TRBV20-1
D gene: NA
CDR3 protein: CSAPSITDDQETQYF
CDR3 DNA: TGCAGTGCTCCAAGTATAACAGACGACCAAGAGACCCAGTACTTC

clone size: NA
J gene: TRBJ2-4
V gene: TRBV28
D gene: NA
CDR3 protein: CASSSRDTVKNIQYF
CDR3 DNA: TGTGCCAGCTCCTCACGGGACACCGTAAAAAACATTCAGTACTTC

clone size: NA
J gene: TRBJ2-1
V gene: TRBV29-1
D gene: NA
CDR3 protein: CSVEDRSGRRSYNEQFF
CDR3 DNA: TGCAGCGTTGAAGATAGGTCGGGGCGTCGGTCCTACAATGAGCAGTTCTTC

clone size: few
J gene: TRBJ1-4
V gene: TRBV11-1
D gene: NA
CDR3 protein: CASSFADSATNEKLFF
CDR3 DNA: TGTGCCAGCAGCTTTGCAGATTCTGCAACTAATGAAAAACTGTTTTTT

clone size: NA
J gene: TRBJ1-3
V gene: TRBV13
D gene: TRBD1
CDR3 protein: CASSLAGTGENTIYF
CDR3 DNA: TGTGCCAGCAGCTTAGCCGGGACAGGGGAAAACACCATATATTTT

clone size: few
J gene: TRBJ2-1
V gene: TRBV6-4
D gene: NA
CDR3 protein: CASSGQGDAYNEQFF
CDR3 DNA: TGTGCCAGCAGTGGTCAGGGAGACGCCTACAATGAGCAGTTCTTC

clone size: NA
J gene: TRBJ1-4
V gene: TRBV6-6
D gene: NA
CDR3 protein: CASSYGGATNEKLFF
CDR3 DNA: TGTGCCAGCAGTTACGGGGGGGCAACTAATGAAAAACTGTTTTTT

clone size: NA
J gene: TRBJ1-1
V gene: TRBV7-2
D gene: NA
CDR3 protein: CASSPGGVGTEAFF
CDR3 DNA: TGTGCCAGCAGCCCTGGGGGGGTGGGCACTGAAGCTTTCTTT

clone size: NA
J gene: TRBJ2-5
V gene: TRBV12-5
D gene: TRBD2
CDR3 protein: CASGPGGPGETQYF
CDR3 DNA: TGTGCTAGTGGTCCGGGAGGGCCAGGGGAGACCCAGTACTTC

clone size: many
J gene: TRBJ1-1
V gene: TRBV7-9
D gene: NA
CDR3 protein: CASSLAGMNTEAFF
CDR3 DNA: TGTGCCAGCAGCTTAGCGGGAATGAACACTGAAGCTTTCTTT

clone size: few
J gene: TRBJ1-4
V gene: TRBV28
D gene: NA
CDR3 protein: CASSFLRSNEKLFF
CDR3 DNA: TGTGCCAGCAGTTTTCTCAGATCTAATGAAAAACTGTTTTTT

clone size: few
J gene: TRBJ2-5
V gene: TRBV28
D gene: TRBD2
CDR3 protein: CASSRRTSGPETQYF
CDR3 DNA: TGTGCCAGCAGCAGGAGGACTAGCGGGCCAGAGACCCAGTACTTC